This T cell receptor beta chain was profiled in a study of neurological immune-mediated disorders. The time point denotes: longitudinal time-point 2. Germline assignment: CDR1 SGHRS and CDR2 YFSETQ. V shed 2 bases and J shed 0 bases, with 13 bases lying between them. The CDR3 is 16 residues long. Many counts were recorded for this clonotype. MiXCR, applied by TCRdb to the 5' RACE reads, yields one record per CDR3 protein. The table includes 65,000 to 95,000 distinct CDR3 sequences, 5.8% detected once. Sequences were obtained from PBMCs. The source of this sequence is a woman aged 55-69 years with multiple sclerosis. The chain recombines TRBV5-1 with TRBJ2-3; a possible D gene is TRBD2 (5 bases). CDR3 region: CASSFGLQISTDTQYF. The CDR3 DNA follows: TGCGCCAGCAGCTTCGGACTCCAAATTAGCACAGATACGCAGTATTTT.